One and the same sample provided the 2 T cell receptor beta chains below, sequenced in a study of identical twins. TCRdb independently ran MiXCR on the 5' RACE reads; one entry per CDR3 protein. The sample has around 690,000 distinct CDR3 sequences, 21% seen once. These data are also associated with another study on T cells expressing NK-cell markers.

The sequencing sample was made of PBMCs. The source is a woman under 30 in good health.

This clonotype was picked up a small number of times. The gene calls are TRBV7-2 and TRBJ2-3; D call uncertain. The CDR3 is 12 amino acids. Trimming left V 5 bases short and J 5 bases short, with 8 bases between. Germline CDR1 SGHTA, CDR2 FQGNSA. Here the CDR3 reads CASSENRDTQYF. The CDR3 bases are TGTGCCAGCAGCGAGAATCGAGATACGCAGTATTTT.

This clonotype occurred a few times. The chain carries TRBV5-1 and TRBJ2-7; D might be TRBD2 (5 bases). V was trimmed by 2 bases and J by 0 bases, leaving 9 bases between them. Looked up from germline, CDR1 is SGHRS and CDR2 is YFSETQ. The CDR3 contains 14 residues. Written as DNA, the CDR3 is TGCGCCAGCAGCTTCGAGACTACCTCCTACGAGCAGTACTTC. It specifies CASSFETTSYEQYF.